The 22 T cell receptor beta chains presented below share a single source sample, sequenced in a study of CD8 T cells in Susac syndrome. Random hexamers were used to reverse transcribe the RNA input (roughly 0.5 to 1 ug). MiXCR, run by TCRdb on the immunoSEQ multiplex PCR reads, gives a single entry per CDR3 protein. The profile covers 150,000 or so distinct CDR3 sequences, with around 90% appearing a single time and approximately 0.073% taken by the ten largest. Sequencing was carried out using CD4+ T cells from PBMCs. The receptors originated from a human donor in good health.

This clonotype was detected only once. The chain recombines TRBV7-2 with TRBJ2-7; weak D call: TRBD2 (6 bases). The CDR3 contains 14 residues. The germline V gene has CDR1 SGHTA and CDR2 FQGNSA. V was cut by 4 bases and J by 1 base, with 11 bases left in between. The CDR3 DNA reads as TGTGCCAGCAGCTCCCAGCGGGCTTCCTACGAGCAGTACTTC. This gives the protein CASSSQRASYEQYF.

This clonotype was seen only once. This sequence joins TRBV27 and TRBJ1-2; possibly TRBD1 for D (6 bases). Trimming removed 6 bases at V and 3 bases at J, with 17 bases between. Germline CDR1 reads MNHEY; CDR2 reads SMNVEV (reference sequence). The CDR3 runs to 15 residues. The CDR3 spells CASSRNEGGDYGYTF. The CDR3 region has the DNA TGTGCCAGCAGCCGTAACGAGGGGGGGGACTATGGCTACACCTTC.

This chain joins TRBV23-1 and TRBJ2-7; D not resolved. TRBV23-1 is labeled an ORF, and its function is uncertain. CDR3 length: 11 amino acids. V lost 11 bases and J 4 bases, leaving 12 bases between the germline ends. The DNA of the CDR3 is TGCGCCTTCCCCCCGGGTTACGAGCAGTACTTC. Translation: CAFPPGYEQYF.

The chain is built from TRBV12-3 or TRBV12-4 and TRBJ1-4; D call uncertain. The V end lost 6 bases, the J end lost 7 bases, and 12 bases lay between the germline ends. The CDR3 covers 13 residues. The CDR3 here is CASSLRDPEKLFF. The CDR3 coding sequence is TGTGCCAGCAGCCTACGGGATCCTGAAAAACTGTTTTTT.

The chain's CDR3 is CASSAGLGQVDNEQFF. The CDR3 DNA reads TGTGCCAGCAGTGCTGGGTTAGGGCAGGTCGACAATGAGCAGTTCTTC. The chain has TRBV25-1 and TRBJ2-1; D ambiguous. V was shortened by 4 bases and J by 5 bases, with 18 bases between the two germline ends. Germline values: CDR1 MGHDK, CDR2 SYGVNS. The CDR3 loop spans 16 amino acids. Full variable domain (missing parts from reference TRBV25-1 and TRBJ2-1): EADIYQTPRYLVIGTGKKITLECSQTMGHDKMYWYQQDPGMELHLIHYSYGVNSTEKGDLSSESTVSRIRTEHFPLTLESARPSHTSQYLCASSAGLGQVDNEQFFGPGTRLTVL.

The chain has TRBV7-2 and TRBJ1-1, with TRBD1 matching over 8 bases. V gave up 7 bases and J gave up 5 bases; unmatched junction bases: 9. Germline lookup yields CDR1 SGHTA and CDR2 FQGNSA. The CDR3 is made up of 14 amino acids. The CDR3 loop reads CASNFGTGGTEAFF. In nucleotides, the CDR3 is TGTGCCAGCAACTTTGGGACAGGTGGGACTGAAGCTTTCTTT.

The chain links TRBV29-1 to TRBJ2-3, with TRBD2 matching over 7 bases. Unmatched junction bases numbered 6, after V lost 5 bases and J lost 10 bases. Germline V gene sequence: CDR1 SQVTM, CDR2 ANQGSEA. CDR3 length: 11 amino acids. The CDR3 protein is CSVLGGRAQYF. The CDR3 DNA sequence: TGCAGCGTTCTCGGGGGGAGGGCGCAGTATTTT.

This clonotype has a handful of counts. The rearrangement joins TRBV2 to TRBJ2-5; D unresolved. This CDR3 is 12 amino acids long. Germline CDR1 SNHLY, CDR2 FYNNEI. The V end lost 1 base, the J end lost 5 bases, and 5 bases lay between the germline ends. The CDR3 region is CASSEVRETQYF. The CDR3 region has the DNA TGTGCCAGCAGTGAAGTCCGGGAGACCCAGTACTTC.

With respect to this clonotype: This may come from a read error, since a much larger clone is one base off. The rearrangement uses TRBV2 and TRBJ2-7; D call uncertain. Germline values: CDR1 SNHLY, CDR2 FYNNEI. This CDR3 has 11 residues. V gave up 7 bases and J gave up 0 bases, with 4 bases separating them. This CDR3 reads CASTPSYEQYF. The CDR3 region has the DNA TGTGCCAGCACCCCCTCCTACGAGCAGTACTTC. The full variable domain, its missing parts supplied by reference TRBV2 and TRBJ2-7, is EPEVTQTPSHQVTQMGQEVILRCVPISNHLYFYWYRQILGQKVEFLVSFYNNEISEKSEIFDDQFSVERPDGSNFTLKIRSTKLEDSAMYFCASTPSYEQYFGPGTRLTVT.

In DNA form, the CDR3 reads TGTGCCAGCAGCTTAGATCTCTATGGCTACACCTTC. Its protein product is CASSLDLYGYTF. The chain carries TRBV7-8 and TRBJ1-2, with D uncertain. This CDR3 has 12 amino acids. CDR1 SGHVS and CDR2 FQNEAQ come from the germline V gene. Trimming took off 1 base at V and 4 bases at J, with 4 bases between the two ends.

V usage is TRBV7-2 and J usage is TRBJ2-1; TRBD1 matches 10 bases. The CDR3 covers 14 residues. Germline V gene data show CDR1 as SGHTA and CDR2 as FQGNSA. Trimming took 5 bases from V and 9 from J; bases not matched to a gene: 7. CDR3 sequence reads: CASSRQGALGEQFF. CDR3 bases: TGTGCCAGCAGCAGACAGGGGGCCTTGGGTGAGCAGTTCTTC.

The chain employs TRBV29-1 and TRBJ2-7, with D perhaps TRBD1 (7 bases). This CDR3 is 14 amino acids long. Trimming stripped 4 bases from V and 2 bases from J, with 15 bases between. Germline CDR1 and CDR2: SQVTM and ANQGSEA. The CDR3 DNA follows: TGCAGCGTTGCCCCGGCAGGGGGGACCTACGAGCAGTACTTC. It codes for CSVAPAGGTYEQYF.

The V call is TRBV5-1, the J call TRBJ2-5, with 7 bases lining up with TRBD2. The CDR3 spans 14 residues. Per the germline V gene, CDR1 is SGHRS and CDR2 is YFSETQ. Losses at the gene ends were 0 bases for V and 9 bases for J; bases not matched to a gene: 8. In DNA form, the CDR3 reads TGCGCCAGCAGCTTGGGCACCCTTGGGGGGGCCCAGTACTTC. It codes for CASSLGTLGGAQYF.

This chain joins TRBV30 and TRBJ1-6; no reliable D call. Germline lookup yields CDR1 GTSNPN and CDR2 SVGIG (reference sequence). This CDR3 contains 14 residues. Trimming removed 6 bases at V and 0 bases at J, with 9 bases between. The CDR3 region is CACPESSYNSPLHF. The CDR3, as DNA: TGTGCCTGCCCGGAGAGCTCCTATAATTCACCCCTCCACTTT.

The chain uses TRBV25-1 and TRBJ2-7; the D gene is possibly TRBD2 (5 bases). Deletions cut 5 bases from V and 0 bases from J, with 17 bases between. The germline V gene has CDR1 MGHDK and CDR2 SYGVNS. The CDR3 sequence is 16 residues long. CDR3 DNA: TGTGCCAGCAGTCCACCCGAGGGCACTTTCTCCTACGAGCAGTACTTC. Protein sequence: CASSPPEGTFSYEQYF.

This chain joins TRBV3-1 and TRBJ2-7; weak D call: TRBD2 (6 bases). The CDR3 consists of 14 residues. Looked up from germline, CDR1 is LGHDT and CDR2 is YNNKEL (reference sequence). The V gene lost 0 bases and the J gene lost 7 bases, with 13 bases spanning the gap. CDR3 DNA: TGTGCCAGCAGCCAAGATGGAGCGGGCCGAGAGCAGTACTTC. Translating gives CASSQDGAGREQYF.

V is TRBV20-1 and J is TRBJ1-3; D remains unclear. V lost 5 bases to trimming and J lost 0 bases, with 8 bases between them. The CDR3 has 13 amino acids. Germline V gene lookup returns CDR1 DFQATT and CDR2 SNEGSKA (reference sequence). The CDR3 region has the DNA TGCAGTGCTCCCAAGGGCTCTGGAAACACCATATATTTT. Its protein is CSAPKGSGNTIYF.

CDR3 nucleotide sequence: TGTGCCAGCAGAGGATACGGGGGACAGAAGGAGACCCAGTACTTC. This encodes CASRGYGGQKETQYF. This chain links TRBV7-9 with TRBJ2-5, with a weak D call TRBD1 (7 bases). CDR1 SEHNR and CDR2 FQNEAQ come from the germline V gene (reference sequence). The CDR3 has 15 residues. V gave up 6 bases and J gave up 5 bases, with 19 bases separating them.

V and J are TRBV28 and TRBJ2-5; TRBD2 matches at 12 bases. V shed 5 bases, J shed 3 bases, and the junction held 4 bases outside the gene matches. The CDR3 consists of 15 residues. The germline V gene has CDR1 MDHEN and CDR2 SYDVKM. The CDR3 sequence is CASSPRTSGKETQYF. CDR3 DNA: TGTGCCAGCAGTCCCCGGACTAGCGGGAAAGAGACCCAGTACTTC. The variable domain in full, with the rest retrieved from reference TRBV28 and TRBJ2-5, is DVKVTQSSRYLVKRTGEKVFLECVQDMDHENMFWYRQDPGLGLRLIYFSYDVKMKEKGDIPEGYSVSREKKERFSLILESASTNQTSMYLCASSPRTSGKETQYFGPGTRLLVL.

The rearrangement uses TRBV5-1 and TRBJ2-5, with 7 nucleotides matching TRBD1. From germline, CDR1 is SGHRS and CDR2 YFSETQ. V was clipped by 3 bases and J by 1 base; unmatched bases: 3. This CDR3 spans 14 amino acids. CDR3 amino acids: CASSWGTAQETQYF. For the CDR3, the DNA is TGCGCCAGCAGCTGGGGGACAGCCCAAGAGACCCAGTACTTC.

The chain carries TRBV18 and TRBJ1-1, with a possible D match to TRBD1 (5 bases). Germline loops: CDR1 KGHSH, CDR2 LQKENI. The length of the CDR3 is 14 residues. V gave up 5 bases and J gave up 1 base, with 11 bases separating them. DNA of the CDR3: TGTGCCAGCTCAGACGGGACGGAGAACACTGAAGCTTTCTTT. It specifies CASSDGTENTEAFF.

This rearrangement joins TRBV6-2 or TRBV6-3 to TRBJ1-5; D is ambiguous. V was clipped by 5 bases and J by 9 bases, with 17 bases between them. The CDR3 sequence is 14 residues long. Germline V gene data show CDR1 as MNHEY and CDR2 as SVGEGT. The CDR3 sequence: CASSPARTVRPQHF. CDR3 bases: TGTGCCAGCAGTCCAGCCCGAACTGTGCGGCCCCAGCATTTT.